This entry describes one T cell receptor (beta chain). This clone's antigen is unknown. Base qualities are not provided; no much larger clone lies one nucleotide away. Other nucleotide sequences from this sample produce the same CDR3. This sample was taken from a study of PD-1 blockade in classical Hodgkin lymphoma (TCRdb year 2020). Describing the broader study: Nivolumab dosing was 3 mg/kg intravenously every 2 weeks, continuing until either disease progression or unacceptable toxicity. A peripheral blood immune signature of response to PD-1 blockade in classical Hodgkin lymphoma was defined using TCR beta sequencing and CyTOF. Points the paper makes about the study in general: Baseline TCR diversity was reported to be lower in newly diagnosed patients than in healthy donors, and even lower in relapsed/refractory patients. Trial patients with a complete response had baseline diversity similar to that of newly diagnosed patients, while partial responders and progressors had significantly lower diversity. The study was limited to a single clinical trial cohort, and causes of repertoire differences, possibly disease activity or prior therapy, remained undefined. CD4+ but not CD8+ TCR diversity rose significantly by C4D1 (p=0.0027 vs p=0.16), most apparent in complete responders (p=0.02). Patients starting nivolumab less than 1 year after ASCT had lower diversity and were excluded from later analyses to avoid confounding by immune reconstitution.

Genomic DNA was isolated using the Qiagen DNeasy kit from unsorted PBMCs as well as from negatively selected CD4+ and CD8+ fractions. TCR beta CDR3 regions were subjected to amplification by immunoSEQ multiplex PCR with primers that anneal to V and J segments. A synthetic immune receptor repertoire was used to minimize amplification bias, and remaining bias was computationally removed after sequencing. The published analysis was carried out like this. Repertoire diversity was quantified as the Shannon entropy index using custom Python scripts. Unsorted, CD4+ and CD8+ repertoires were analyzed separately, except for combined analyses in which CD4+ and CD8+ sequences were merged in silico. A clone counted as expanded when the clone's frequency after treatment rose at least 2-fold relative to C1D1, and clones undetected at baseline were given a pseudocount of 0.5. Singleton clones were defined as clones with 0 or 1 copy at C1D1, and non-singleton clones were defined as clones with 2 or more copies. Clones expanded in unsorted samples were labelled as CD4+, CD8+ or unknown by matching protein sequences in sorted samples from the same patient. Wilcoxon tests on paired samples were used to test changes in diversity from C1D1 to C4D1. Here the immuneACCESS table is served through TCRdb, limited to in-frame sequences with V and J called. Missing clones are a known gap in these copies; in checked studies unresolved V genes cover under half, and the rest lacks a known reason. Clone size and V and J calls were adopted from that table, with D and trimming inferred from the DNA. This sample holds approximately 160,000 clones; around 73% were observed only once. The biggest ten clones account for roughly 10% of the sample.

Explained via the paper, the time point label denotes: cycle 2 day 1 (C2D1) of nivolumab. Relapse after autologous stem cell transplantation had occurred in all trial patients, and cohorts A, B and C were distinguished by prior brentuximab vedotin exposure. The trial cohort was composed of around 60 patients with relapsed/refractory classical Hodgkin lymphoma, for whom complete response, partial response or progressive disease was recorded as best overall response. Single-agent nivolumab was administered to trial patients in the multi-cohort phase II CheckMate 205 trial. An independent review committee assessed best overall response using the 2007 International Working Group response criteria. Trial PBMCs were collected just before the start of nivolumab (C1D1) and during therapy at cycle 2 day 1 and cycle 4 day 1. Peripheral blood was collected in 8 mL Vacutainer Cell Preparation Tubes, from which PBMCs were isolated by centrifugation and then cryopreserved.

The germline ends are 6 bases apart after V is trimmed by 2 bases and J by 4 bases. The germline V gene (reference sequence) supplies CDR1 SEHNR and CDR2 FQNEAQ. The cysteine opens and the phenylalanine closes a CDR3 of 13 amino acids. The only DNA kept is the CDR3, 39 bases in frame from the first base. The source was peripheral blood mononuclear cells (PBMCs), collected before the second cycle of nivolumab. The clonotype originates from a human donor with classical Hodgkin lymphoma. The sequence links TRBV7-9 to TRBJ2-1, with no confident D gene call. The CDR3 region reads CASSLSLYNEQFF. Here is the DNA: TGTGCCAGCAGCTTATCCCTTTACAATGAGCAGTTCTTC.